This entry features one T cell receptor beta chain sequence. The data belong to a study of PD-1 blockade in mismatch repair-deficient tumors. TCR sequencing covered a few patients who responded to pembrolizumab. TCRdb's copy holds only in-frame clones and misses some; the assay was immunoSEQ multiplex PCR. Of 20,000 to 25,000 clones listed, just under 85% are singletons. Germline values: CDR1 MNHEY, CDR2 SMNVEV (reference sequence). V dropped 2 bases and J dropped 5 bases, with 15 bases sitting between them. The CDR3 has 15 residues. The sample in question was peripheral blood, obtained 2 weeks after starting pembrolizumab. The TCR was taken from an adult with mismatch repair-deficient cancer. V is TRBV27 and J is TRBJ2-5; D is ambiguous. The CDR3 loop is CASSLEFDRMETQYF. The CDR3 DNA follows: TGTGCCAGCAGTTTAGAGTTTGATAGGATGGAGACCCAGTACTTC.